The 15 T cell receptor beta chains presented below share a single source sample, sequenced in a study of cytomegalovirus exposure and HLA in healthy donors. Primers for the PCR totalled 60 Vbeta and 13 Jbeta. The protocol was immunoSEQ multiplex PCR, while the TCRdb copy is restricted to in-frame clones and leaves out a portion. The sample carries approximately 100,000 clones, around three quarters recorded once. Input material: PBMCs. These TCRs come from a female donor in good health and CMV-seropositive.

The gene calls are TRBV4-2 and TRBJ1-2; TRBD1 might be the D (6 bases). V was shortened by 0 bases and J by 3 bases, with 14 bases between the two germline ends. This CDR3 contains 16 residues. CDR1 is LGHNA and CDR2 is YNFKEQ in the germline V gene. CDR3 in amino acids: CASSQDPKDSYYGYTF. Here the CDR3 DNA reads TGTGCCAGCAGCCAAGATCCGAAGGACAGTTACTATGGCTACACCTTC.

This chain uses TRBV7-3 with TRBJ2-3, with 11 nucleotides matching TRBD2. Germline V gene lookup returns CDR1 SGHTA and CDR2 FQGTGA. The CDR3 length is 16 residues. V lost 2 bases, J lost 0 bases, and 1 base stayed unmatched. CDR3 region: CASSLLAGGSTDTQYF. As DNA, the CDR3 is TGTGCCAGCAGCTTACTAGCGGGAGGTAGCACAGATACGCAGTATTTT.

The genes are TRBV5-4 and TRBJ2-3; D unclear. This CDR3 has 12 amino acids. CDR1 SGHNT and CDR2 YYREEE come from the germline V gene (reference sequence). The V end was cut by 4 bases, the J end by 7 bases, with 10 bases between. The DNA for the CDR3 is TGTGCCAGCAGCCTCGGGTCAAATACGCAGTATTTT. Translation gives CASSLGSNTQYF.

To note about this clone: The junction differs from germline at one of its ends, possibly a read error. The J gene is TRBJ2-2, the V gene TRBV7-7; D unclear. Germline V CDR1 and CDR2: SSHAT, FNYEAQ (reference sequence). This CDR3 is built from 13 residues. CDR3 region: CASSPLNTGELFF. As DNA, the CDR3 is TGTGCTAGCAGCCCACTAAACACCGGGGAGCTGTTTTTT. The full variable domain, its missing parts supplied by reference TRBV7-7 and TRBJ2-2, is GAGVSQSPRYKVTKRGQDVTLRCDPISSHATLYWYQQALGQGPEFLTYFNYEAQPDKSGLPSDRFSAERPEGSISTLTIQRTEQRDSAMYRCASSPLNTGELFFGEGSRLTVL.

The rearrangement joins TRBV30 to TRBJ1-1, with 8 bases identical to TRBD1. Per germline, CDR1 GTSNPN and CDR2 SVGIG (reference sequence). The CDR3 consists of 15 residues. V shed 1 base, J shed 1 base, and the junction held 5 bases outside the gene matches. The CDR3 reads CAWSGPGTGNTEAFF. In nucleotides, the CDR3 is TGTGCCTGGAGTGGACCCGGGACAGGGAACACTGAAGCTTTCTTT.

The V and J genes are TRBV7-2 and TRBJ1-1, with a tentative D call TRBD1 (6 bases). Germline lookup yields CDR1 SGHTA and CDR2 FQGNSA. This CDR3 has 15 residues. V was shortened by 1 base and J by 5 bases, with 14 bases between the two germline ends. CDR3 in amino acids: CASSLGGPEGTEAFF. DNA of the CDR3: TGTGCCAGCAGCTTAGGGGGGCCCGAGGGGACTGAAGCTTTCTTT.

This chain uses TRBV19 with TRBJ1-5; D is possibly TRBD1 (5 bases). The CDR3 runs to 17 residues. Germline assignment: CDR1 LNHDA and CDR2 SQIVND (reference sequence). Trimming left V 5 bases short and J 0 bases short, with 17 bases between. CDR3 protein: CASSRTTGSYSNQPQHF. The CDR3 DNA reads TGTGCCAGTAGTCGCACTACAGGTAGTTATAGCAATCAGCCCCAGCATTTT.

This sequence joins TRBV11-2 and TRBJ1-6, with a possible D match to TRBD1 (5 bases). The germline gives CDR1 SGHAT, CDR2 FQNNGV. Trimming took 4 bases from V and 10 from J, leaving 11 bases between them. The CDR3 consists of 13 residues. DNA of the CDR3: TGTGCCAGCAGCTCCCAAGACAGATCACCCCTCCACTTT. Amino acids: CASSSQDRSPLHF.

This clone was recorded a few times. The chain is built from TRBV28 and TRBJ2-1, with D perhaps matching TRBD1 (5 bases). V was clipped by 5 bases and J by 4 bases, with 9 bases between them. The germline V gene encodes CDR1 MDHEN and CDR2 SYDVKM. This CDR3 spans 13 amino acids. The CDR3 spells CASSEYRYNEQFF. CDR3 bases: TGTGCCAGCAGTGAATACAGGTACAATGAGCAGTTCTTC. Based on the CDR3 plus reference TRBV28 and TRBJ2-1, the full variable domain is DVKVTQSSRYLVKRTGEKVFLECVQDMDHENMFWYRQDPGLGLRLIYFSYDVKMKEKGDIPEGYSVSREKKERFSLILESASTNQTSMYLCASSEYRYNEQFFGPGTRLTVL.

This clone was found once. Compared with germline, one end of the junction differs, possibly owing to a read error. Other DNA sequences in the sample encode the same CDR3. The chain links TRBV5-5 to TRBJ2-7; 10 nucleotides line up with TRBD1. The CDR3 runs 15 residues. Germline-derived CDR1 and CDR2 are SGHKS and YYEKEE (reference sequence). This CDR3 is CASSRGTGDSYEQYF. CDR3 in DNA: TGTGCCAGCAGCCGCGGGACAGGGGACTCCTACGAGCAATACTTC.

The CDR3, as DNA: TGTGCCTGGCGAAAGCGGGGGGGCCGTTCAGATACGCAGTATTTT. Residues: CAWRKRGGRSDTQYF. The V and J genes are TRBV30 and TRBJ2-3, with TRBD2 matching 10 bases. V dropped 5 bases and J dropped 4; count of bases not matched to a gene: 9. Germline V gene sequence: CDR1 GTSNPN, CDR2 SVGIG (reference sequence). There are 15 residues in the CDR3.

This clone was seen a handful of times. The genes are TRBV28 and TRBJ1-2; D possibly corresponds to TRBD1 (6 bases). V lost 2 bases and J lost 7, with 14 bases in between. CDR3 size: 14 residues. Germline V lookup: CDR1 MDHEN, CDR2 SYDVKM. CDR3 bases: TGTGCCAGCAGTTTAGCAGGGGCGCTAAGTGGCTACACCTTC. Translation gives CASSLAGALSGYTF.

The chain employs TRBV9 and TRBJ2-7; tentatively, D is TRBD1 (6 bases). The V end lost 1 base, the J end lost 0 bases, and 11 bases lay between the germline ends. This CDR3 is 15 amino acids long. Germline CDR1 SGDLS, CDR2 YYNGEE. The CDR3 spells CASSVWDTDSYEQYF. CDR3 nucleotide sequence: TGTGCCAGCAGCGTATGGGACACCGACTCCTACGAGCAGTACTTC.

This chain uses TRBV12-1 with TRBJ1-5; the D segment call TRBD1 is taken from the table without a DNA check. TRBV12-1 is shown as a pseudogene. The CDR3 length is 16 residues. CDR3 sequence reads: CASSFEEDRDNQPQHF. The CDR3 DNA reads TGTGCCAGCAGCTTTGAGGAAGACAGGGATAATCAGCCCCAGCATTTT.

This chain connects TRBV5-1 to TRBJ2-1; 12 bases match TRBD2. The CDR3 length is 17 residues. Germline CDR1 is SGHRS and CDR2 is YFSETQ. V dropped 1 base and J dropped 3; count of bases not matched to a gene: 5. CDR3 in amino acids: CASSLHSLAGGYNEQFF. The CDR3, as DNA: TGCGCCAGCAGCTTGCACTCACTAGCGGGGGGCTACAATGAGCAGTTCTTC.